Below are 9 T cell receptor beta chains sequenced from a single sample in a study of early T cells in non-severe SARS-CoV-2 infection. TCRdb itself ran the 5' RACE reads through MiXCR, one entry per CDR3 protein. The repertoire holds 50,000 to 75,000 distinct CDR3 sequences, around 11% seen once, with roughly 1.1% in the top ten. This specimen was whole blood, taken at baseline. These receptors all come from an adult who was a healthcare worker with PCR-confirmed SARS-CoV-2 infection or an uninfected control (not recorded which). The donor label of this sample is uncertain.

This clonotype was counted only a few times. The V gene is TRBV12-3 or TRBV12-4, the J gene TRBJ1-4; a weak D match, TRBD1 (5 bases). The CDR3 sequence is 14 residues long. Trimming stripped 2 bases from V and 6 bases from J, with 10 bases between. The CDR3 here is CASSLRGTHEKLFF. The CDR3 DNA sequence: TGTGCCAGCAGTTTAAGAGGGACTCATGAAAAACTGTTTTTT.

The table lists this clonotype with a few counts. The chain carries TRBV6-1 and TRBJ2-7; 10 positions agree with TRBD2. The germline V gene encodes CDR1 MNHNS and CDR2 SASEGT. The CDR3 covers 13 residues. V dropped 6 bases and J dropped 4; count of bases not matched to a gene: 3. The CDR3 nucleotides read TGTGCCAGCAGAAGCGGGGGGGGATACGAGCAGTACGTC. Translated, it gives CASRSGGGYEQYV.

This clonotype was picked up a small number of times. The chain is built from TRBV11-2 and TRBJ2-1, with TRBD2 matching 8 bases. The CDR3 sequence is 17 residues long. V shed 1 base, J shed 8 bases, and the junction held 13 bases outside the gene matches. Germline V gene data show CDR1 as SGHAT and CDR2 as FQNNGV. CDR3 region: CASSLALPSGGEDEQFF. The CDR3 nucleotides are TGTGCCAGCAGCTTAGCCCTCCCCAGCGGGGGAGAGGATGAGCAGTTCTTC.

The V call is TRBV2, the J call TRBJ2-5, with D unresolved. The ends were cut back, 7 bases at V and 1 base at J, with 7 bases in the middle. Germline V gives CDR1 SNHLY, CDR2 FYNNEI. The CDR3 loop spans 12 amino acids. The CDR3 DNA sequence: TGTGCCAGCATGGCGGTCCAAGAGACCCAGTACTTC. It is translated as CASMAVQETQYF.

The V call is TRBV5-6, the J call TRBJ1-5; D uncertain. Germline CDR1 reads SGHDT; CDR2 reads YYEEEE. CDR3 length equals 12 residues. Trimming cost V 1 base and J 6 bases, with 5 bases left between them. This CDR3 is CASSLRSQPQHF. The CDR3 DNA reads TGTGCCAGCAGCTTGCGGAGTCAGCCCCAGCATTTT. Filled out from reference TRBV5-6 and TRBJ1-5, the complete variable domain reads DAGVTQSPTHLIKTRGQQVTLRCSPKSGHDTVSWYQQALGQGPQFIFQYYEEEERQRGNFPDRFSGHQFPNYSSELNVNALLLGDSALYLCASSLRSQPQHFGDGTRLSIL.

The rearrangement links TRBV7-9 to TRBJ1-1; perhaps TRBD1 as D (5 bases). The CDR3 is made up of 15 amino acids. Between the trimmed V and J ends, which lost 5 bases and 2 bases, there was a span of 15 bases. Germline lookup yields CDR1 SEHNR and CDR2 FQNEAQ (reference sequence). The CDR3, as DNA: TGTGCCAGCAGCCCGGGGCGCAGTGTTAACACTGAAGCTTTCTTT. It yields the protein CASSPGRSVNTEAFF.

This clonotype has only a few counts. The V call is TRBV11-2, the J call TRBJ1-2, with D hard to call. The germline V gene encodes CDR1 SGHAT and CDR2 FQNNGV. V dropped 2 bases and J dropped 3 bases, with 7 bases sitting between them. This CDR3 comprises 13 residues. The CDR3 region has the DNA TGTGCCAGCAGCTTAAGTACAGACTATGGCTACACCTTC. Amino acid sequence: CASSLSTDYGYTF.

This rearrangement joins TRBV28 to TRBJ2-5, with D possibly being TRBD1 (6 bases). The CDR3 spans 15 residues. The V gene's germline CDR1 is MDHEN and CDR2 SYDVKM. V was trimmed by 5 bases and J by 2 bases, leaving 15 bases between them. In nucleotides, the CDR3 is TGTGCCAGCAGTGCCGGATCCCAGGGGCAAGAGACCCAGTACTTC. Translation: CASSAGSQGQETQYF.

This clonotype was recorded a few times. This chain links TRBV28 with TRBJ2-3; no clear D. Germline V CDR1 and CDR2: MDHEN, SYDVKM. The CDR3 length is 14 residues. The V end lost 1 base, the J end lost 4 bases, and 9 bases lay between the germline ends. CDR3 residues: CASSLSVYPDTQYF. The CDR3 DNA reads TGTGCCAGCAGTTTATCGGTCTACCCAGATACGCAGTATTTT.